This T cell receptor beta chain was recorded in a study of metastatic and nonmetastatic thyroid tumors. The overall study: Where malignant and benign thyroid patients were concerned, repertoires were compared across blood and tumor or nodule tissue.

Prior to thyroid surgery, none of the patients had received any treatment. As concerns this clone: What it binds is not known.

Using MiXCR, TCRdb re-called clones from the PCR reads. The sample has over 50,000 clones, just under 30% seen once; the top ten hold around 15%. Findings and limits, study-wide: Patients with malignant thyroid tumors reportedly had significantly higher TCR beta diversity than those with benign nodules, in blood and tumor.

The receptor's source is a female donor with papillary thyroid cancer or a benign thyroid nodule (not recorded which). Some clones in this sample may be carry-over from other donors' samples. The sample comprised blood.

CDR3 bases: TGTGCCAGCGGTTCTTTATCACCCCTCCACTTT. It is translated as CASGSLSPLHF. The chain uses TRBV28 and TRBJ1-6; D not resolved. Trimming removed 8 bases from V and 10 bases from J, with 9 bases in between. Germline values: CDR1 MDHEN, CDR2 SYDVKM. The CDR3 has 11 amino acids.